This T cell receptor (beta chain) was sequenced during a study of early T cells in non-severe SARS-CoV-2 infection. Study information: The authors sequenced bulk RNA from unsorted whole blood, leaving chains unpaired.

V trimming: 7 bases; J trimming: 4 bases; junction bases outside the gene matches: 8. Germline V gives CDR1 SGHDN, CDR2 FVKESK. The CDR3 runs 15 residues. General study points: Clonotype matching in VDJdb favored anti-spike CD8 responses and did not capture private and CD4 specificities.

Individual cDNA molecules received unique molecular identifiers. TCRdb reprocessed the 5' RACE reads via MiXCR and lists one record per CDR3 protein. The sample records about 48,000 distinct CDR3 sequences, over 7.5% being singletons. Concerning this clonotype itself: Its antigen remains unknown.

Sequencing input: whole blood. This chain joins TRBV14 and TRBJ2-3; 10 bases are a match to TRBD1. The receptor was derived from an adult who was a healthcare worker with PCR-confirmed SARS-CoV-2 infection or an uninfected control (not recorded which). The CDR3 bases are TGTGCCAGCAAGCCAAGGGACAGGGGATCAGATACGCAGTATTTT. Protein: CASKPRDRGSDTQYF.